The 8 T cell receptor beta chains reported below all come from one sample, sequenced in a study of blood T cells in healthy people across ages. Next came a second PCR, run for roughly 6 to 11 cycles, which used a sample-barcoded 5' primer along with a J-beta primer mix. One entry per CDR3 protein, called by TCRdb with MiXCR from the 5' RACE reads. This table has 500,000 to 550,000 distinct CDR3 sequences, 24% appearing once. The same data also went into a second study, on T cells of mothers and their children.

Sequencing used blood. All receptors derive from a boy aged 5-17 years in good health.

This clonotype turned up a few times. The CDR3 region has the DNA TGTGCCAGCAGTTTTTTCCGTTCGAACATTCAGTACTTC. Translated, it gives CASSFFRSNIQYF. The J gene is TRBJ2-4, the V gene TRBV28, with D uncertain. The CDR3 totals 13 residues. Germline V gene sequence: CDR1 MDHEN, CDR2 SYDVKM. Trimming took 3 bases from V and 7 from J, leaving 10 bases between them.

The V and J genes are TRBV25-1 and TRBJ1-2; a weak D match, TRBD1 (5 bases). This CDR3 contains 12 residues. Germline CDR1 reads MGHDK; CDR2 reads SYGVNS. Trimming took 6 bases from V and 7 from J, leaving 12 bases between them. CDR3 nucleotides: TGTGCCAGCAGCTCTGGGGGGGGTGGCTACACCTTC. It specifies CASSSGGGGYTF.

V is TRBV4-1 and J is TRBJ2-7; 8 positions match TRBD1. The CDR3 loop spans 14 amino acids. The germline V gene has CDR1 MGHRA and CDR2 YSYEKL. J gave up 3 bases and V 6 bases, and 7 bases lay outside the gene matches. The CDR3 DNA reads TGCGCCAGCAGAGCGCAGGGGGCGATCTACGAGCAGTACTTC. This encodes CASRAQGAIYEQYF.

This chain links TRBV7-2 with TRBJ2-7, with 9 bases fitting TRBD2. CDR1 and CDR2 (germline): SGHTA, FQGNSA. CDR3 length: 16 residues. The V segment lost 3 bases and the J segment 5 bases; nucleotides outside the gene matches: 11. CDR3 in amino acids: CASSFGSGGAENEQYF. In nucleotides, the CDR3 is TGTGCCAGCAGCTTCGGTAGCGGGGGAGCTGAGAACGAGCAGTACTTC.

The rearrangement joins TRBV4-1 to TRBJ1-1, with 8 positions matching TRBD1. Germline V gives CDR1 MGHRA, CDR2 YSYEKL. The CDR3 has 16 residues. J gave up 0 bases and V 3 bases, and 6 bases lay outside the gene matches. The CDR3 loop reads CASSQGQARMNTEAFF. CDR3 sequence (DNA): TGCGCCAGCAGCCAGGGACAGGCAAGAATGAACACTGAAGCTTTCTTT.

The rearrangement uses TRBV28 and TRBJ2-5; D perhaps matches TRBD2 (5 bases). The CDR3 contains 13 residues. V gave up 5 bases and J gave up 3 bases, with 10 bases separating them. Germline V gives CDR1 MDHEN, CDR2 SYDVKM. The CDR3 protein is CASSIMGEETQYF. CDR3 coding DNA: TGTGCCAGCAGTATCATGGGAGAAGAGACCCAGTACTTC.

The chain is built from TRBV7-9 and TRBJ2-6, with 8 bases that match TRBD1. J lost 2 bases, V lost 5 bases, and 5 bases had no gene match. CDR1 and CDR2 (germline): SEHNR, FQNEAQ (reference sequence). This CDR3 contains 16 residues. CDR3 loop: CASSGIQGAGANVLTF. DNA for the CDR3: TGTGCCAGCAGCGGAATACAGGGGGCTGGGGCCAACGTCCTGACTTTC. Full variable domain (rest looked up from reference TRBV7-9 and TRBJ2-6): DTGVSQNPRHKITKRGQNVTFRCDPISEHNRLYWYRQTLGQGPEFLTYFQNEAQLEKSRLLSDRFSAERPKGSFSTLEIQRTEQGDSAMYLCASSGIQGAGANVLTFGAGSRLTVL.

The gene calls are TRBV20-1 and TRBJ1-5; D is possibly TRBD1 (5 bases). Germline V lookup: CDR1 DFQATT, CDR2 SNEGSKA (reference sequence). The CDR3 spans 12 residues. V lost 7 bases to trimming and J lost 7 bases, with 14 bases between them. This chain's CDR3 is CSEEGNRQPQHF. The CDR3 nucleotides are TGCAGTGAGGAGGGTAACAGGCAGCCCCAGCATTTT.